This record looks at one T cell receptor (beta chain) sequence and its context. Its antigen is as yet unknown. The sample comes from a study of CD4+ T cells in melanoma. Study outcomes and limitations: A reported correlation linked neoantigen-specific CD4+ T cells to CD8+, macrophage and B cell function. Diverse differentiation states were reported for melanoma neoantigen-specific CD4+ T cells.

Germline values: CDR1 SGHRS, CDR2 YFSETQ. Trimming stripped 0 bases from V and 5 bases from J, with 7 bases between. The CDR3 is 13 amino acids. TCRdb keeps only in-frame clones here, not all; method: immunoSEQ multiplex PCR. The table lists some 11,000 clones, roughly two thirds of them singletons. Sequenced material: cells from a culture (not recorded whether cultured in vitro). The rearrangement uses TRBV5-1 and TRBJ2-3; D perhaps matches TRBD2 (6 bases). The sequence came from a human donor with melanoma. CDR3 nucleotide sequence: TGCGCCAGCAGCTTGGCCGGGAGAGATACGCAGTATTTT. It specifies CASSLAGRDTQYF.